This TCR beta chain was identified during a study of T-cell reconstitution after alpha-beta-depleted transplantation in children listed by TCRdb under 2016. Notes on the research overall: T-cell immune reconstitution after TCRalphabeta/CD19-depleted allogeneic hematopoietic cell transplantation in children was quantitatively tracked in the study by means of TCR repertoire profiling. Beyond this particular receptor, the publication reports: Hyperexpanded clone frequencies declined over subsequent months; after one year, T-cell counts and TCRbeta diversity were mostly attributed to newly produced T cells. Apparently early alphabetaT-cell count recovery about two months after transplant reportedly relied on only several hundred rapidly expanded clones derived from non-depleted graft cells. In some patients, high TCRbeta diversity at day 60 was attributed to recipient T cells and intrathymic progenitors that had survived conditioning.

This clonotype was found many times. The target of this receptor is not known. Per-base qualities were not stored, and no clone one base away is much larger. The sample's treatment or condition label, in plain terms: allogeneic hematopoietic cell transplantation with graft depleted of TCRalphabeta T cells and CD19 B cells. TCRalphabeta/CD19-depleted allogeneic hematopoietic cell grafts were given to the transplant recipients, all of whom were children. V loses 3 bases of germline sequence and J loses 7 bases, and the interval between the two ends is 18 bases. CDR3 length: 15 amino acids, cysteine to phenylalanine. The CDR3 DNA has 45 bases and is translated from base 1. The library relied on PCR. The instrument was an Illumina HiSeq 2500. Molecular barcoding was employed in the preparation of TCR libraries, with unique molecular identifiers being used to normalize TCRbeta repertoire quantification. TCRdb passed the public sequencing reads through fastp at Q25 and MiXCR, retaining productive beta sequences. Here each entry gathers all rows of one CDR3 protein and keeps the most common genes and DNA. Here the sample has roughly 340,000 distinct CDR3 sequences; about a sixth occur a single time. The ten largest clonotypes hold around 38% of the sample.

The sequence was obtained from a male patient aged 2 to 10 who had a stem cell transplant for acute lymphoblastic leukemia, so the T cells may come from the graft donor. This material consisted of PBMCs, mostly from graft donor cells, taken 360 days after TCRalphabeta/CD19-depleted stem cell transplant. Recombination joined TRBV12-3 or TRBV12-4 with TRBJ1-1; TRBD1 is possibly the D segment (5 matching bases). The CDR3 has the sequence CASSFRGTRLIEAFF. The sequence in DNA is TGTGCCAGCAGTTTTCGGGGGACGAGGCTTATTGAAGCTTTCTTT.